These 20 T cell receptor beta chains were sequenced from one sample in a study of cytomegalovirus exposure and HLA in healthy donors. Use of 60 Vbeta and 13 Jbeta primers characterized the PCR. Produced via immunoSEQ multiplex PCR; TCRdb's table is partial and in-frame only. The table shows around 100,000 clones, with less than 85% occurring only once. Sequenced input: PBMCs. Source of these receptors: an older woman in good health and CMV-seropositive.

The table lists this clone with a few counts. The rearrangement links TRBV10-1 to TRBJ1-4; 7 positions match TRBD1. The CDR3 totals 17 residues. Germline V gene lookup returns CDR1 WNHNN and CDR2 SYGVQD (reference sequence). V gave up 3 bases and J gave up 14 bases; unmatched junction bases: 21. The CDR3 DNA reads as TGCGCCAGCAGTGACGACAGGGTACAGGCCCTAGGGGATAGGCTGTTTTTT. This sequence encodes CASSDDRVQALGDRLFF.

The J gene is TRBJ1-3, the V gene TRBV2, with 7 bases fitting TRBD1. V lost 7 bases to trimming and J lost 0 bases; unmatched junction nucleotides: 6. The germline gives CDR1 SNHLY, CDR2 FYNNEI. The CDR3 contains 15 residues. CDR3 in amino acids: CASKGTVYSGNTIYF. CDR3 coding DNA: TGTGCCAGCAAGGGGACAGTCTACTCTGGAAACACCATATATTTT.

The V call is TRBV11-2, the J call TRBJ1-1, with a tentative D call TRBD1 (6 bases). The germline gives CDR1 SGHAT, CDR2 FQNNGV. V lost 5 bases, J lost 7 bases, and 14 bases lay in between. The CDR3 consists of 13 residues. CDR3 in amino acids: CASSRTGLGEAFF. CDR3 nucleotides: TGTGCCAGCAGCCGTACAGGGTTGGGTGAAGCTTTCTTT.

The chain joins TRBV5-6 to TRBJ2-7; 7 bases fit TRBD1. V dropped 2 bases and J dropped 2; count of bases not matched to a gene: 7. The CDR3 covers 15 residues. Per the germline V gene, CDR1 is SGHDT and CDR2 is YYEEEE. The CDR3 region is CASSFGTGTAYEQYF. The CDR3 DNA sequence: TGTGCCAGCAGCTTTGGCACCGGGACAGCCTACGAGCAGTACTTC.

The CDR3 sequence: CASSAYAGAYNEQFF. As DNA, the CDR3 is TGTGCCAGCAGCGCCTACGCCGGGGCCTACAATGAGCAGTTCTTC. The V gene is TRBV6-6, the J gene TRBJ2-1, with a tentative D call TRBD2 (5 bases). Looked up from germline, CDR1 is MNHNY and CDR2 is SVGAGI (reference sequence). The V and J ends lost 6 bases and 2 bases respectively, with 14 bases between them. This CDR3 is built from 15 residues.

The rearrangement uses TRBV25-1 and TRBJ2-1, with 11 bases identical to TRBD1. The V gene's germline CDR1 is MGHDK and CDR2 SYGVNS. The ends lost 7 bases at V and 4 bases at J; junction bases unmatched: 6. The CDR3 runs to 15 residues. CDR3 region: CASNDGQGAYNEQFF. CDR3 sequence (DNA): TGTGCCAGCAACGACGGACAGGGGGCATACAATGAGCAGTTCTTC.

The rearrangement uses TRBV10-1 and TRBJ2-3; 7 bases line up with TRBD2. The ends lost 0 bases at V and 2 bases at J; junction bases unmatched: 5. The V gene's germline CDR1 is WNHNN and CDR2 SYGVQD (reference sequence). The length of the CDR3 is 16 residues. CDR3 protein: CASSESPSGLTDTQYF. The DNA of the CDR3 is TGCGCCAGCAGTGAGTCGCCTAGCGGCCTCACAGATACGCAGTATTTT.

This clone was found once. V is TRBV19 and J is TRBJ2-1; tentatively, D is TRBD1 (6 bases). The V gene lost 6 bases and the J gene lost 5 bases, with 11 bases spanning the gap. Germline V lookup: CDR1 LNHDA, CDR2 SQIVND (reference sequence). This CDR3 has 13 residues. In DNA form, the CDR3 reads TGTGCCAGTAGGTCGTACAGGGACAATGAGCAGTTCTTC. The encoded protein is CASRSYRDNEQFF.

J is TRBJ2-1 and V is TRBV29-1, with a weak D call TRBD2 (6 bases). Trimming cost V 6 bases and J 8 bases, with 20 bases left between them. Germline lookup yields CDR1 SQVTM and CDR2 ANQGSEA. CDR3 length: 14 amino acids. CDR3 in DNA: TGCAGCGTGGGGCCCGGGGGAAAGGGCGATGAGCAGTTCTTC. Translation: CSVGPGGKGDEQFF.

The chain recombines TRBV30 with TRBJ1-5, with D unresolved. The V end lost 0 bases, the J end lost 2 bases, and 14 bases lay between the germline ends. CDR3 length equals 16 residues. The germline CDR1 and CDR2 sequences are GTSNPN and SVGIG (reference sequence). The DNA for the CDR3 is TGTGCCTGGAGTGTACCAGGATCGAACGGCAATCAGCCCCAGCATTTT. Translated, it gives CAWSVPGSNGNQPQHF.

This chain's CDR3 is CASSSVTSGRSGYEQYF. CDR3 bases: TGTGCCAGCAGCTCCGTAACTAGCGGGAGGTCTGGCTACGAGCAGTACTTC. The V and J genes are TRBV5-6 and TRBJ2-7, with TRBD2 identical over 12 bases. The CDR3 loop spans 17 amino acids. Trimming at V came to 3 bases and at J to 3 bases, leaving 10 bases not matched to a gene. Looked up from germline, CDR1 is SGHDT and CDR2 is YYEEEE. Full variable domain (outside the CDR3, taken from reference TRBV5-6 and TRBJ2-7): DAGVTQSPTHLIKTRGQQVTLRCSPKSGHDTVSWYQQALGQGPQFIFQYYEEEERQRGNFPDRFSGHQFPNYSSELNVNALLLGDSALYLCASSSVTSGRSGYEQYFGPGTRLTVT.

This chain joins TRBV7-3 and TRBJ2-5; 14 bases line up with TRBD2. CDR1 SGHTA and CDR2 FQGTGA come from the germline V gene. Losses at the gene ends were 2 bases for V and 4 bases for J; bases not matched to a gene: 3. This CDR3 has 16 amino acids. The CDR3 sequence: CASSLGTSGRLETQYF. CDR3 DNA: TGTGCCAGCAGCTTAGGGACTAGCGGGAGATTAGAGACCCAGTACTTC.

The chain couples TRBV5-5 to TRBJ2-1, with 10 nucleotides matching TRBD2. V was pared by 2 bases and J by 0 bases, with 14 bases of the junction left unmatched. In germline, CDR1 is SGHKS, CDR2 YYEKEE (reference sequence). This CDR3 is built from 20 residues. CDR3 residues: CASSFATSGIAVSSYNEQFF. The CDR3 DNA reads TGTGCCAGCAGCTTCGCAACTAGCGGGATAGCGGTGAGCTCCTACAATGAGCAGTTCTTC.

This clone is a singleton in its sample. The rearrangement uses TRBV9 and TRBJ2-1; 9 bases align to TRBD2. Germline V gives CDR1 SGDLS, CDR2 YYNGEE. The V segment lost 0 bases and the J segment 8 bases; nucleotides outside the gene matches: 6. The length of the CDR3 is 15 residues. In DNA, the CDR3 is TGTGCCAGCAGCGTAGCGGGTAGCGGGAGTTATGAGCAGTTCTTC. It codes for CASSVAGSGSYEQFF.

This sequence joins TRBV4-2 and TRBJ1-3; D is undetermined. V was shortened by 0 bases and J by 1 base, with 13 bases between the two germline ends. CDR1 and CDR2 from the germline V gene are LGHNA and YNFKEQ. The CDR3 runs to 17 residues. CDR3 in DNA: TGTGCCAGCAGCCAAGATTTTACAGTAGGATCTGGAAACACCATATATTTT. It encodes CASSQDFTVGSGNTIYF.

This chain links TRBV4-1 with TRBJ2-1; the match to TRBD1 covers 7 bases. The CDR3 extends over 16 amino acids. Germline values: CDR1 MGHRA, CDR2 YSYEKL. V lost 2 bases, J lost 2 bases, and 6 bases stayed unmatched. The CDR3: CASSQLLTGPYNEQFF. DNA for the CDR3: TGCGCCAGCAGCCAATTACTGACAGGGCCCTACAATGAGCAGTTCTTC.

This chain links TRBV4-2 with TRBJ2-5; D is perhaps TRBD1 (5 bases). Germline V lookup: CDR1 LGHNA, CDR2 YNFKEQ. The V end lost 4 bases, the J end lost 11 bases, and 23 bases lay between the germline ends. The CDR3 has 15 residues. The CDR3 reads CASSRRQGKNEEQYF. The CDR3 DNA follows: TGTGCCAGCAGCCGCCGTCAGGGAAAAAACGAGGAGCAGTACTTC.

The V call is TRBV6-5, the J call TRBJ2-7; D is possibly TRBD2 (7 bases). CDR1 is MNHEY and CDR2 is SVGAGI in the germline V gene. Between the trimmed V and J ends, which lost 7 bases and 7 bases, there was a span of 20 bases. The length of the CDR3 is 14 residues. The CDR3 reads CASTLSRGAGEQYF. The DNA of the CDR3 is TGTGCCAGCACCCTTAGTCGGGGGGCAGGGGAGCAGTACTTC.

The CDR3 here is CASSLDRVTEQYF. Written as DNA, the CDR3 is TGTGCCAGCAGCCTGGACAGGGTTACCGAGCAGTACTTC. The chain couples TRBV11-2 to TRBJ2-7; 8 bases align to TRBD1. The CDR3 sequence is 13 residues long. V shed 5 bases, J shed 6 bases, and the junction held 6 bases outside the gene matches. The V gene's germline CDR1 is SGHAT and CDR2 FQNNGV.

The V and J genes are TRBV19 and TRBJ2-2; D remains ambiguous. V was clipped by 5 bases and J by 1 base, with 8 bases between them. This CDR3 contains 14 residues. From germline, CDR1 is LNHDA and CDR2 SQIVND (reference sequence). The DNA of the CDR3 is TGTGCCAGTAGTGAACACCTGAACACCGGGGAGCTGTTTTTT. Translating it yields CASSEHLNTGELFF.